This T cell receptor (beta chain) comes out of a study of cytomegalovirus exposure and HLA in healthy donors. PCR amplification relied on 60 Vbeta primers (plus 13 Jbeta primers). Method: immunoSEQ multiplex PCR; TCRdb's copy keeps in-frame clones and lacks some. The sample contains some 140,000 clones, about four fifths of which appear only once. This clone came up a few times. The antigen is undetermined. Study-level results: For most TCR beta V segments, an earlier analysis put the productive rate at about 90% or about 30% of the time.

The source is a female donor in good health and CMV-seronegative. Sequenced sample: PBMCs.

The CDR3 is CASSQVDYNPYNEQFF. Written as DNA, the CDR3 is TGTGCCAGCAGCCAAGTGGACTATAACCCCTACAATGAGCAGTTCTTC. The genes are TRBV14 and TRBJ2-1, with D tentatively TRBD2 (6 bases). Deletions cut 1 base from V and 2 bases from J, with 12 bases between. Germline lookup yields CDR1 SGHDN and CDR2 FVKESK. CDR3 size: 16 residues.